This is a list of T cell receptor beta chains from one sample in a study of T cells in localized non-small cell lung cancer. This table comes from immunoSEQ multiplex PCR, and its TCRdb copy is limited to in-frame clones, with some not included. This sample has around 33,000 clones, with over 75% found just once. Sequencing was performed on peripheral blood, taken before any cancer treatment. These receptor sequences come from a male donor older than 55 with stage III squamous cell lung carcinoma. CDR3s include the opening cysteine and the closing phenylalanine or tryptophan. A D gene is named only where the DNA matches it firmly. Clone size, where shown, is once, few, many, or a class for clones that have expanded.

j_gene,abundance,d_gene,v_gene,CDR3nt,CDR3aa
TRBJ1-2,-,TRBD1,TRBV2,TGTGCCAGCAAAGCGGACAGGTCTGGAGGCTACACCTTC,CASKADRSGGYTF
TRBJ1-5,-,TRBD1,TRBV30,TGTGCCTGGAGTGCCGGGACAGCGGCGACTCAGCCCCAGCATTTT,CAWSAGTAATQPQHF
TRBJ1-5,-,-,TRBV6-6,TGTGCCAGCAGTTACTCGACTCGGAATCAGCCCCAGCATTTT,CASSYSTRNQPQHF
TRBJ2-3,once,TRBD2,TRBV5-4,TGTGCCAGCAGCTACATAGCGGGGGGTGATACGCAGTATTTT,CASSYIAGGDTQYF
TRBJ1-5,-,TRBD1,TRBV27,TGTGCCAGCAGTTCCGGGGGACAGGGGGCCCAATATAGCAATCAGCCCCAGCATTTT,CASSSGGQGAQYSNQPQHF
TRBJ2-7,-,-,TRBV5-5,TGTGCCAGCAGTTTTACAGGGACCTACGAGCAGTACTTC,CASSFTGTYEQYF
TRBJ2-7,-,TRBD2,TRBV29-1,TGCAGCGTTAGCGGGGGGGCCTACGAGCAGTACTTC,CSVSGGAYEQYF
TRBJ2-3,-,-,TRBV7-9,TGTGCCAGCAGCTTAGAGGTGGGAAGGGTGTCAGATACGCAGTATTTT,CASSLEVGRVSDTQYF
TRBJ1-5,-,-,TRBV27,TGTGCCAGCGGTGACGAGAATAGCAATCAGCCCCAGCATTTT,CASGDENSNQPQHF
TRBJ1-2,-,TRBD1,TRBV6-1,TGTGCCAGCATCCAGACCCAGGGACAGCATGGCTACACCTTC,CASIQTQGQHGYTF
TRBJ2-6,-,-,TRBV2,TGTGCCAGCAGTAATGGCCTCTCTGGGGCCAACGTCCTGGCTTTC,CASSNGLSGANVLAF
TRBJ1-2,-,TRBD1,TRBV6-1,TGTGCCAGCAGTCCCAGGGGGCACTATGGCTACACCTTC,CASSPRGHYGYTF
TRBJ1-5,-,-,TRBV7-8,TGTGCCAGCAGAGGGGCAGTAGATCAGCCCCAGCATTTT,CASRGAVDQPQHF
TRBJ1-1,-,-,TRBV5-6,TGTGCCAGCAGCTTGGGGACAGTGAACACTGAAGCTTTCTTT,CASSLGTVNTEAFF
TRBJ2-2,once,TRBD1,TRBV5-1,TGCGCCAGCAGCGAAGGACAGGGGGCGACCGGGGAGCTGTTTTTT,CASSEGQGATGELFF
TRBJ1-1,-,TRBD1,TRBV27,TGTGCCAGCAGTTTAGAAGCAGGGGGCTTCGCTGAAGCTTTCTTT,CASSLEAGGFAEAFF
TRBJ2-6,-,-,TRBV9,TGTGCCAGCAGCGTAGCTACTGCCCCAGTTCAGGTTGGGGCCAACGTCCTGACTTTC,CASSVATAPVQVGANVLTF
TRBJ1-2,-,TRBD1,TRBV7-2,TGTGCCAGCAGCTTAGCGATCGGTGGGCAGGGGGCGGGCGGCTACACCTTC,CASSLAIGGQGAGGYTF
TRBJ2-7,-,TRBD1,TRBV7-8,TGTGCCAGCAGCTTCCTTCTAGGACAGGGACTCTACGAGCAGTACTTC,CASSFLLGQGLYEQYF
TRBJ2-1,-,-,TRBV11-3,TGTGCCAGCAGCTTAAACCCAGGGCCCTACAATGAGCAGTTCTTC,CASSLNPGPYNEQFF
TRBJ2-7,once,TRBD1,TRBV2,TGTGCCAGCAGCCGGGACAGGTCCTACGAGCAGTACTTC,CASSRDRSYEQYF
TRBJ1-4,-,-,TRBV18,TGTGCCAGCTCACCCGGGGTAAATGAAAAACTGTTTTTT,CASSPGVNEKLFF
TRBJ1-1,few,-,TRBV7-9,TGTGCCAGCAGCTCCCAGACGAACACTGAAGCTTTCTTT,CASSSQTNTEAFF
TRBJ2-1,-,-,TRBV10-3,TGTGCCATCAGTTTGGACTGGTCCTACAATGAGCAGTTCTTC,CAISLDWSYNEQFF
TRBJ1-1,-,-,TRBV19,TGTGCCAGTAGTATAATGGGAGGGAGTCGCACTGAAGCTTTCTTT,CASSIMGGSRTEAFF
TRBJ2-1,-,TRBD2,TRBV9,TGTGCCAGCAGCGTAGCTCCTAGCGGGGGATACAATGAGCAGTTCTTC,CASSVAPSGGYNEQFF
TRBJ1-1,-,-,TRBV11-2,TGTGCCAGCAGCTTAGGTCAGCGGGTCACTGAAGCTTTCTTT,CASSLGQRVTEAFF
TRBJ2-5,-,-,TRBV7-2,TGTGCCAGTGCTAATAGTGCCCAAGAGACCCAGTACTTC,CASANSAQETQYF
TRBJ1-5,-,-,TRBV6-6,TGTGCCAGCAGTTTCCTCGCTGCTTATCAGCCCCAGCATTTT,CASSFLAAYQPQHF
TRBJ1-1,-,-,TRBV29-1,TGCAGCGTTAGGAGTGGGAACACTGAAGCTTTCTTT,CSVRSGNTEAFF
TRBJ1-3,-,-,TRBV9,TGTGCCAGCAGCACGACAGATTTTGGAAACACCATATATTTT,CASSTTDFGNTIYF
TRBJ2-5,-,-,TRBV7-9,TGTGCCAGCAGCTTAATGGACGGCGGGCCCTTTGGAGAGACCCAGTACTTC,CASSLMDGGPFGETQYF
TRBJ1-4,-,-,TRBV15,TGTGCCACCAGCAGAGAGGGCGGAAGTAATGAAAAACTGTTTTTT,CATSREGGSNEKLFF
TRBJ1-1,-,TRBD1,TRBV7-6,TGTGCCAGCAGCCCAGCAGGGGGCGCGGTCACTGAAGCTTTCTTT,CASSPAGGAVTEAFF
TRBJ2-3,-,-,TRBV6-4,TGTGCCAGCAGTGACTCGAGAAGCGCGATATCAGATACGCAGTATTTT,CASSDSRSAISDTQYF
TRBJ1-5,-,TRBD1,TRBV6-1,TGTGCCAGCAGTGAAGCGACGGACAGGGGTTGGGTACAGCCCCAGCATTTT,CASSEATDRGWVQPQHF
TRBJ1-2,-,-,TRBV16,TGTGCCAGCAGCCAATTCCCAACAGAAGGCTACACCTTC,CASSQFPTEGYTF
TRBJ2-7,-,-,TRBV14,TGTGCCAGCAGCCAAGATCATGGGCCGACTTACGAGCAGTACTTC,CASSQDHGPTYEQYF
TRBJ2-7,-,TRBD1,TRBV5-4,TGTGCCAGCAGCGTCTCCGGGACAGGGGGGTACGAGCAGTACTTC,CASSVSGTGGYEQYF
TRBJ2-7,-,-,TRBV5-1,TGCGCCAGCAGCTTCGGACAGCCCTTGGATGGGCAGTACTTC,CASSFGQPLDGQYF
TRBJ2-3,once,-,TRBV5-1,TGCGCCAGCAGCTCCGACAGATACACAGATACGCAGTATTTT,CASSSDRYTDTQYF
TRBJ2-5,-,-,TRBV2,TGTGCCAGCAATGGGGGGGCGGGAAAAGAAACCCAGTACTTC,CASNGGAGKETQYF
TRBJ2-1,-,TRBD1,TRBV5-5,TGTGCCAGCAGGACCGGGACAGGGAGCTACAATGAGCAGTTCTTC,CASRTGTGSYNEQFF
TRBJ1-1,-,-,TRBV2,TGTGCCAGCAGTGAAAGGCCGCTGAACACTGAAGCTTTCTTT,CASSERPLNTEAFF
TRBJ1-1,-,TRBD1,TRBV5-6,TGTGCCAGCAGCTTGTTGGCAGGGGGGTTCACTGAAGCTTTCTTT,CASSLLAGGFTEAFF
TRBJ2-7,once,-,TRBV5-8,TGTGCCAGCAGCTTAGGGCGGCGGATGACCTACGAGCAGTACTTC,CASSLGRRMTYEQYF
TRBJ2-7,-,TRBD1,TRBV9,TGTGCCAGCAGCGTAACCGGGACAGGGTGGGAGCAGTACTTC,CASSVTGTGWEQYF
TRBJ1-3,few,-,TRBV15,TGTGCCACCAGCAGAGGTACGGGAAACACCATATATTTT,CATSRGTGNTIYF
TRBJ2-5,-,-,TRBV5-1,TGCGCCAGCAGCTTAGAGCTTCAAGAGACCCAGTACTTC,CASSLELQETQYF
TRBJ1-2,-,-,TRBV2,TGTGCCAGCAGTGAAAGTGTTAACTATGGCTACACCTTC,CASSESVNYGYTF
TRBJ1-2,-,-,TRBV6-4,TGTGCCAGCAGTGTAGAAGGGGGGAAAGGCTACACCTTC,CASSVEGGKGYTF
TRBJ2-6,-,-,TRBV5-4,TGTGCCAGCAGCCAGGAGACATCCGGGGCCAACGTCCTGACTTTC,CASSQETSGANVLTF
TRBJ1-1,-,TRBD1,TRBV28,TGTGCCAGCGTACCGGACAGGGACACTGAAGCTTTCTTT,CASVPDRDTEAFF
TRBJ2-3,-,TRBD2,TRBV7-2,TGTGCCAGCACCCGGACTAGCTCTAGCACAGATACGCAGTATTTT,CASTRTSSSTDTQYF